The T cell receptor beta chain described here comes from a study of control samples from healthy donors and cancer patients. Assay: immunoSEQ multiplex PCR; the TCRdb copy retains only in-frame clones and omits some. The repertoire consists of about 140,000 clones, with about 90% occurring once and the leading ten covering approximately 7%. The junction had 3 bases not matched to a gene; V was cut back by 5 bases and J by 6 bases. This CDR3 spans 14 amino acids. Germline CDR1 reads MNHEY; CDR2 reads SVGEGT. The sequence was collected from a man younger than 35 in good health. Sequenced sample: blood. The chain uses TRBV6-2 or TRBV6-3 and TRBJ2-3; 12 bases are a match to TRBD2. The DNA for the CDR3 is TGTGCCAGCAGTCTAGCGGGGGGGCTTGATACGCAGTATTTT. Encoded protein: CASSLAGGLDTQYF.